The clone carrying this T cell receptor beta chain ranks as medium-sized (0.01 to 0.1%). Its specificity is unknown. Per the germline V gene, CDR1 is LGHNA and CDR2 is YNFKEQ. Trimming pared 5 bases from V and 4 bases from J, leaving 11 bases between. The CDR3 covers 13 residues. This sample was taken from a study of a mutant IDH1 vaccine in newly diagnosed glioma. At the level of the study: Treated patients showed a male proportion of around 62%, a female proportion of roughly 38%, and a mean age of 40.4 years.

Study results and caveats: Under 95% of patients showed vaccine-induced immune responses across multiple MHC alleles.

Profiling relied on immunoSEQ multiplex PCR, and the TCRdb table lists in-frame clones only, not all of them. The table shows over 75,000 clones, with roughly 78% occurring only once. The sample's time point: baseline, week 1 (first vaccination visit). The treatment here: pre-vaccination baseline after standard-of-care therapy. V usage is TRBV4-2 and J usage is TRBJ1-1; D is unclear. Sequencing was performed on PBMCs, taken from a glioma patient treated with radiotherapy, temozolomide or both. This sequence originates from a man aged 35-49 years with glioma. CDR3 region: CASSEGFGTEAFF. DNA of the CDR3: TGTGCCAGCAGCGAAGGGTTTGGCACTGAAGCTTTCTTT.